The 29 T cell receptor beta chains below come from one sample, sequenced in a study of CD8 T cells in Susac syndrome. Random hexamers were used to reverse transcribe the RNA input (about 0.45 to 1 ug). TCRdb re-called the immunoSEQ multiplex PCR reads through MiXCR, storing one row per CDR3 protein. The sample lists 110,000 to 150,000 distinct CDR3 sequences, under 97% seen once, with over 0.075% in the top ten. Specimen: CD4+ T cells from PBMCs. Receptors were obtained from a human donor with Susac syndrome.

V and J are TRBV29-1 and TRBJ2-7; no clear D gene. This CDR3 region has 13 residues. The germline V gene encodes CDR1 SQVTM and CDR2 ANQGSEA. The V end was cut by 3 bases, the J end by 2 bases, with 11 bases between. The CDR3 bases are TGCAGCGTTGATCGGCCAGGAGCCTACGAGCAGTACTTC. Residues: CSVDRPGAYEQYF.

This chain connects TRBV4-1 to TRBJ2-7; the D is unclear. CDR1 is MGHRA, CDR2 YSYEKL, per germline. The CDR3 is made up of 15 amino acids. Trimming removed 0 bases at V and 3 bases at J, with 12 bases between. Here the CDR3 DNA reads TGCGCCAGCAGCCAAGATGAGGTCCCTGTCTACGAGCAGTACTTC. Amino acid sequence: CASSQDEVPVYEQYF.

This chain links TRBV29-1 with TRBJ1-1; D is undetermined. Deletions cut 0 bases from V and 11 bases from J, with 13 bases between. The CDR3 is 12 amino acids. Germline loops: CDR1 SQVTM, CDR2 ANQGSEA. CDR3 DNA sequence: TGCAGCGTTGAAGAGCGCCCAGGCGACGCTTTCTTT. Protein: CSVEERPGDAFF.

The rearrangement uses TRBV7-8 and TRBJ1-3; D is ambiguous. This CDR3 region has 15 residues. In germline, CDR1 is SGHVS, CDR2 FQNEAQ. Deletions cut 5 bases from V and 0 bases from J, with 11 bases between. The CDR3 reads CASSPTRFSGNTIYF. CDR3 sequence (DNA): TGTGCCAGCAGCCCCACACGGTTCTCTGGAAACACCATATATTTT.

The rearrangement links TRBV25-1 to TRBJ2-4; possible D gene TRBD1, 6 bases. Trimming stripped 4 bases from V and 6 bases from J, with 13 bases between. This CDR3 spans 14 amino acids. CDR1 MGHDK and CDR2 SYGVNS come from the germline V gene. CDR3 in amino acids: CASSGPGHLNIQYF. In nucleotides, the CDR3 is TGTGCCAGCAGTGGGCCGGGACACCTAAACATTCAGTACTTC. The complete variable domain, with remaining parts taken from reference TRBV25-1 and TRBJ2-4, reads EADIYQTPRYLVIGTGKKITLECSQTMGHDKMYWYQQDPGMELHLIHYSYGVNSTEKGDLSSESTVSRIRTEHFPLTLESARPSHTSQYLCASSGPGHLNIQYFGAGTRLSVL.

The gene calls are TRBV4-2 and TRBJ2-2; 7 nucleotides match TRBD2. Per germline, CDR1 LGHNA and CDR2 YNFKEQ. V gave up 1 base and J gave up 4 bases; unmatched junction bases: 21. This CDR3 has 21 amino acids. The CDR3 nucleotides read TGTGCCAGCAGCCAAGTCTGGTCGGGAGGATTAGTTGCTTCCCCCACCGGGGAGCTGTTTTTT. This translates into CASSQVWSGGLVASPTGELFF.

The J gene is TRBJ2-4, the V gene TRBV6-2 or TRBV6-3; TRBD1 or TRBD2 may be the D gene (5 bases each). Germline values: CDR1 MNHEY, CDR2 SVGEGT. The CDR3 consists of 13 residues. Trimming removed 5 bases at V and 8 bases at J, with 13 bases between. The CDR3 region is CASSGRGVDIQYF. Here the CDR3 DNA reads TGTGCCAGCAGTGGTAGGGGAGTGGACATTCAGTACTTC.

Only one count was recorded for this clonotype. The rearrangement joins TRBV20-1 to TRBJ1-5; maybe TRBD1 (5 bases). Trimming pared 2 bases from V and 3 bases from J, leaving 8 bases between. The CDR3 spans 13 residues. CDR1 is DFQATT and CDR2 is SNEGSKA in the germline V gene (reference sequence). CDR3 amino acids: CSARLGTNQPQHF. DNA for the CDR3: TGCAGTGCTAGACTAGGGACCAATCAGCCCCAGCATTTT.

In its sample, this clonotype was seen once. The chain has TRBV11-2 and TRBJ1-6; weak D call: TRBD1 (5 bases). V lost 6 bases and J lost 7, with 10 bases in between. The CDR3 contains 13 residues. Germline CDR1 is SGHAT and CDR2 is FQNNGV. In DNA, the CDR3 is TGTGCCAGCAGTTTGAACAGGAATTCACCCCTCCACTTT. As protein: CASSLNRNSPLHF.

The chain links TRBV12-3 or TRBV12-4 to TRBJ1-2; D unclear. Trimming removed 2 bases from V and 8 bases from J, with 6 bases in between. This CDR3 is 11 amino acids long. CDR3 nucleotide sequence: TGTGCCAGCAGTTTAACCAGAGGCTACACCTTC. Protein sequence: CASSLTRGYTF.

The V call is TRBV3-1, the J call TRBJ2-5, with D hard to call. This CDR3 spans 13 amino acids. Per germline, CDR1 LGHDT and CDR2 YNNKEL (reference sequence). V dropped 3 bases and J dropped 1 base, with 6 bases sitting between them. The CDR3 region has the DNA TGTGCCAGCAGCCAGGGCAGCCAAGAGACCCAGTACTTC. Amino acid sequence: CASSQGSQETQYF.

The chain joins TRBV28 to TRBJ1-5; no firm D call. Trimming removed 6 bases at V and 1 base at J, with 13 bases between. The CDR3 contains 15 residues. Per germline, CDR1 MDHEN and CDR2 SYDVKM. The CDR3, as DNA: TGTGCCAGCAGGGGCAGAGTGAGAAGCAATCAGCCCCAGCATTTT. As protein: CASRGRVRSNQPQHF.

V is TRBV20-1 and J is TRBJ2-1; TRBD2 matches at 11 bases. Trimming cost V 2 bases and J 7 bases; bases outside gene matches: 7. There are 15 residues in the CDR3. Germline V gene data show CDR1 as DFQATT and CDR2 as SNEGSKA (reference sequence). The CDR3, as DNA: TGCAGTGCTAGACAACTAGCGGGAGTCCGGAATGAGCAGTTCTTC. Amino acid sequence: CSARQLAGVRNEQFF.

This clonotype was recorded once. V is TRBV5-1 and J is TRBJ2-1; the D is unclear. V lost 5 bases and J 4 bases, leaving 13 bases between the germline ends. The germline V gene encodes CDR1 SGHRS and CDR2 YFSETQ. The CDR3 length is 14 residues. CDR3 residues: CASRESLYYNEQFF. The CDR3 DNA sequence: TGCGCCAGCAGGGAAAGTCTTTATTACAATGAGCAGTTCTTC. Combining the CDR3 with reference TRBV5-1 and TRBJ2-1 gives the whole variable domain KAGVTQTPRYLIKTRGQQVTLSCSPISGHRSVSWYQQTPGQGLQFLFEYFSETQRNKGNFPGRFSGRQFSNSRSEMNVSTLELGDSALYLCASRESLYYNEQFFGPGTRLTVL.

This chain joins TRBV6-2 or TRBV6-3 and TRBJ2-2; 14 bases fit TRBD2. There are 14 residues in the CDR3. Germline V gives CDR1 MNHEY, CDR2 SVGEGT. V shed 6 bases and J 6 bases; nucleotides not matched to a gene: 0. The CDR3 region has the DNA TGTGCCAGCAGGACTAGCGGGGGGGCCGGGGAGCTGTTTTTT. This encodes CASRTSGGAGELFF.

The chain combines TRBV29-1 with TRBJ2-3, with TRBD1 matching 10 bases. V dropped 6 bases and J dropped 4; count of bases not matched to a gene: 4. Germline CDR1 SQVTM, CDR2 ANQGSEA. CDR3 length equals 13 residues. CDR3 in amino acids: CSVQTGGPDTQYF. The CDR3, as DNA: TGCAGCGTGCAGACAGGGGGCCCAGATACGCAGTATTTT.

The chain employs TRBV18 and TRBJ2-3; 12 bases are a match to TRBD2. The CDR3 covers 16 residues. CDR1 is KGHSH and CDR2 is LQKENI in the germline V gene. V lost 6 bases to trimming and J lost 2 bases; unmatched junction nucleotides: 6. CDR3 coding DNA: TGTGCCAGCTCGAGAGCTAGCGGGAGGGACACAGATACGCAGTATTTT. Amino acid sequence: CASSRASGRDTDTQYF.

The chain is built from TRBV29-1 and TRBJ2-3; 9 bases fit TRBD2. The CDR3 runs to 13 residues. Germline V gene lookup returns CDR1 SQVTM and CDR2 ANQGSEA. V lost 5 bases and J lost 3; bases outside the gene matches: 3. The CDR3 DNA sequence: TGCAGCGTTCCCCTAGCGGGGACAGATACGCAGTATTTT. Protein product: CSVPLAGTDTQYF.

V gene TRBV11-2 combines with J gene TRBJ2-3; D remains unclear. The CDR3 is 14 residues long. Germline lookup yields CDR1 SGHAT and CDR2 FQNNGV. Trimming stripped 5 bases from V and 2 bases from J, with 11 bases between. The CDR3 is CASSHLGYTDTQYF. For the CDR3, the DNA is TGTGCCAGCAGCCATCTGGGCTACACAGATACGCAGTATTTT.

The chain has TRBV29-1 and TRBJ2-1; D is ambiguous. Germline CDR1 is SQVTM and CDR2 is ANQGSEA. The CDR3 length is 13 residues. Trimming removed 3 bases at V and 3 bases at J, with 9 bases between. As DNA, the CDR3 is TGCAGCGTTGAGGCCCAGGTCTACAATGAGCAGTTCTTC. This sequence encodes CSVEAQVYNEQFF.

The rearrangement links TRBV18 to TRBJ1-1; D gene unclear. Between the trimmed V and J ends, which lost 1 base and 5 bases, there was a span of 5 bases. Germline V gives CDR1 KGHSH, CDR2 LQKENI. This CDR3 has 12 amino acids. In DNA form, the CDR3 reads TGTGCCAGCTCACCACGGAGGACTGAAGCTTTCTTT. Its protein is CASSPRRTEAFF.

The rearrangement links TRBV20-1 to TRBJ2-5; D is undetermined. V was shortened by 2 bases and J by 5 bases, with 9 bases between the two germline ends. Germline lookup yields CDR1 DFQATT and CDR2 SNEGSKA (reference sequence). The CDR3 has 12 residues. CDR3 bases: TGCAGTGCTAGACAAGGGTTGGAGACCCAGTACTTC. This encodes CSARQGLETQYF.

The V call is TRBV7-2, the J call TRBJ1-5; TRBD1 is a possible D gene (5 bases). The CDR3 totals 15 residues. Germline CDR1 SGHTA, CDR2 FQGNSA. V was shortened by 2 bases and J by 6 bases, with 14 bases between the two germline ends. CDR3 coding DNA: TGTGCCAGCAGCTTAACAGGACCCGTCCCTCAGCCCCAGCATTTT. It translates to CASSLTGPVPQPQHF.

CDR3 sequence (DNA): TGCGCCAGCAGTCAATTCTTGCTAGCGGGCAGCTCCTACAATGAGCAGTTCTTC. Residues: CASSQFLLAGSSYNEQFF. The chain has TRBV23-1 and TRBJ2-1; 8 nucleotides match TRBD2. TRBV23-1 is an ORF; its function is uncertain. Losses at the gene ends were 1 base for V and 0 bases for J; bases not matched to a gene: 8. The CDR3 loop spans 18 amino acids.

The CDR3 reads CASSLANGESEQYF. DNA of the CDR3: TGCGCCAGCAGCTTGGCCAACGGGGAGAGCGAGCAGTACTTC. This rearrangement joins TRBV5-1 to TRBJ2-7, with a tentative D call TRBD2 (5 bases). V shed 0 bases and J shed 6 bases, with 13 bases lying between them. This CDR3 contains 14 residues. CDR1 and CDR2 (germline): SGHRS, YFSETQ.

J is TRBJ2-1 and V is TRBV4-1; no clear D. Trimming took 4 bases from V and 5 from J, leaving 9 bases between them. The length of the CDR3 is 13 residues. CDR1 and CDR2 from the germline V gene are MGHRA and YSYEKL. The CDR3 region is CASSPYRDNEQFF. CDR3 coding DNA: TGCGCCAGCAGCCCGTACAGAGACAATGAGCAGTTCTTC.

The chain joins TRBV4-1 to TRBJ1-1; tentative D call: TRBD1 (5 bases). The ends were cut back, 3 bases at V and 3 bases at J, with 8 bases in the middle. The CDR3 covers 13 residues. Germline CDR1 reads MGHRA; CDR2 reads YSYEKL. CDR3 DNA: TGCGCCAGCAGCCATATAGGGGACACTGAAGCTTTCTTT. Protein sequence: CASSHIGDTEAFF.

The rearrangement joins TRBV20-1 to TRBJ2-3; D remains ambiguous. Between the trimmed V and J ends, which lost 7 bases and 6 bases, there was a span of 14 bases. This CDR3 is 12 amino acids long. Germline CDR1 DFQATT, CDR2 SNEGSKA (reference sequence). CDR3 loop: CSGRHTADTQYF. CDR3 in DNA: TGCAGTGGACGGCATACAGCGGATACGCAGTATTTT.

The gene calls are TRBV2 and TRBJ1-1; D is unresolved. Germline lookup yields CDR1 SNHLY and CDR2 FYNNEI. Deletions cut 8 bases from V and 7 bases from J, with 14 bases between. This CDR3 has 12 amino acids. The CDR3 region is CASGRTYSEAFF. CDR3 DNA sequence: TGTGCCAGCGGCAGGACTTATAGTGAAGCTTTCTTT. Supplemented by reference TRBV2 and TRBJ1-1, the full variable domain reads EPEVTQTPSHQVTQMGQEVILRCVPISNHLYFYWYRQILGQKVEFLVSFYNNEISEKSEIFDDQFSVERPDGSNFTLKIRSTKLEDSAMYFCASGRTYSEAFFGQGTRLTVV.